This note documents a single T cell receptor beta chain sequence. The antigen is undetermined. Generated by immunoSEQ multiplex PCR, the TCRdb table keeps only in-frame clones and is missing some. The table lists 2 million to 2.5 million clones, 90% to 97% of them singletons, with approximately 0.13% in the top ten. CD4+ cell separation produced CD45RA+ naive and CD45RA-negative memory subsets. After removal of 5 bases from V and 6 bases from J, the junction contained 4 bases not matched to a gene. The CDR3 sequence is 14 residues long. Germline CDR1 LNHDA, CDR2 SQIVND (reference sequence). These data originate in a study of shared clonotypes between healthy human individuals. Study-wide points: Unshared clonotypes carried lower generation probabilities than those common to all four donors.

This chain links TRBV19 with TRBJ1-5; TRBD1 matches 10 bases. The receptor comes from a man between 18 and 29 years old in good health. Sequencing input: naive CD4+ T cells sorted from blood. Specified subset: CD45RA+ positively selected. The CDR3 DNA follows: TGTGCCAGTAGTGGGACAGGGGTTGTTCAGCCCCAGCATTTT. Protein sequence: CASSGTGVVQPQHF.